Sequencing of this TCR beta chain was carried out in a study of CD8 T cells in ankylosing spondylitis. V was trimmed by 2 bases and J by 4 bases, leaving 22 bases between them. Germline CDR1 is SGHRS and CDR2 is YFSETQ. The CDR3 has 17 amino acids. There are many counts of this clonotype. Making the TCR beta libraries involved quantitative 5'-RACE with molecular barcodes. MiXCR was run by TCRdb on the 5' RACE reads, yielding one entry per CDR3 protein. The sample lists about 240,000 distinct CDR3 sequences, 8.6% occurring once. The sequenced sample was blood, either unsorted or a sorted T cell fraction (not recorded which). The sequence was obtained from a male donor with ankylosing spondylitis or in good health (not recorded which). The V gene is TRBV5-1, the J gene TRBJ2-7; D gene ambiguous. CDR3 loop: CASSLGLVAEEIYEQYF. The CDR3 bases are TGCGCCAGCAGCTTAGGATTGGTAGCCGAAGAAATTTACGAGCAGTACTTC.